What follows are 21 T cell receptor beta chains derived from one specimen sequenced in a study of T cells in Graves' hyperthyroidism and ophthalmopathy. It was RNA transcripts that yielded the amplified TCR beta CDR3 regions. The TCR CDR3 first-round RT-PCR relied on the HTBI primer set. MiXCR, applied by TCRdb to the multiplex PCR reads, yields one record per CDR3 protein. This table holds a few hundred thousand distinct CDR3 sequences, under 60% found once. Material: peripheral blood or thyroid tissue (not recorded which). The receptors here all came from a young woman with Graves' hyperthyroidism.

The sample holds many counts of this clonotype. The J gene is TRBJ1-1, the V gene TRBV29-1; D may be TRBD1 (5 bases). The CDR3 runs to 15 residues. Trimming left V 4 bases short and J 5 bases short, with 20 bases between. Germline CDR1 SQVTM, CDR2 ANQGSEA. CDR3 residues: CSVGASGTLETEAFF. CDR3 coding DNA: TGCAGCGTTGGAGCCTCCGGGACTCTGGAGACTGAAGCTTTCTTT.

V gene TRBV5-1 combines with J gene TRBJ1-2; D ambiguous. This CDR3 region has 17 residues. The V gene lost 0 bases and the J gene lost 4 bases, with 19 bases spanning the gap. From germline, CDR1 is SGHRS and CDR2 YFSETQ. CDR3 amino acids: CASSLASGPLTGYGYTF. The DNA for the CDR3 is TGCGCCAGCAGCTTGGCCTCCGGGCCCCTGACGGGCTATGGCTACACCTTC.

The rearrangement joins TRBV5-1 to TRBJ2-7; 8 bases agree with TRBD2. Germline V gene data show CDR1 as SGHRS and CDR2 as YFSETQ. J was trimmed by 7 bases and V by 4 bases; bases with no gene match: 4. The CDR3 runs 12 residues. CDR3 bases: TGCGCCAGCAGCCGCAGCGGGAGAGAGCAGTACTTC. This sequence encodes CASSRSGREQYF.

This clonotype was observed many times. V is TRBV5-1 and J is TRBJ2-5, with TRBD1 identical over 8 bases. This CDR3 spans 16 amino acids. V lost 3 bases to trimming and J lost 2 bases; unmatched junction nucleotides: 9. The germline V gene has CDR1 SGHRS and CDR2 YFSETQ. The CDR3 sequence: CASSSYGQGHQETQYF. The CDR3 nucleotides read TGCGCCAGCAGCTCTTACGGACAGGGCCATCAAGAGACCCAGTACTTC.

A word on this clonotype: A much larger clone differs from this one at a single base, so this may be a read error. The CDR3 end shows no conserved phenylalanine or tryptophan, and so a read error is likely. V and J are TRBV12-3 or TRBV12-4 and TRBJ1-3, with 10 bases fitting TRBD1. The CDR3 sequence is 17 residues long. J lost 4 bases, V lost 1 base, and 7 bases had no gene match. CDR3 sequence (DNA): TGTGCCAGCAGTTTAGGTTGGGACAGGGGAGGCGGAAACACCATATATTCT. Translated, it gives CASSLGWDRGGGNTIYS.

V is TRBV7-9 and J is TRBJ1-2, with a weak D call TRBD1 (5 bases). The V gene's germline CDR1 is SEHNR and CDR2 FQNEAQ (reference sequence). The CDR3 runs to 12 residues. The V and J ends lost 4 bases and 6 bases respectively, with 9 bases between them. The DNA of the CDR3 is TGTGCCAGCAGCTCAGGGTGGGATGGCTACACCTTC. It yields the protein CASSSGWDGYTF.

This chain links TRBV15 with TRBJ1-5; 9 bases agree with TRBD1. The trim removed 5 bases at V and 3 bases at J, leaving 5 bases unmatched. This CDR3 spans 15 amino acids. Germline CDR1 and CDR2: LNHNV and YYDKDF (reference sequence). The CDR3 here is CATSVDRGSNQPQHF. CDR3 bases: TGTGCCACCAGCGTAGACAGGGGGTCCAATCAGCCCCAGCATTTT.

Points on this clonotype: A read error may explain this, as a much larger clone is one base away. The rearrangement links TRBV6-2 or TRBV6-3 to TRBJ2-5, with D tentatively TRBD2 (5 bases). Germline V CDR1 and CDR2: MNHEY, SVGEGT. Trimming pared 11 bases from V and 2 bases from J, leaving 18 bases between. This CDR3 has 14 residues. The CDR3 loop reads CAATLGNLQETQYF. The CDR3 DNA sequence: TGTGCCGCCACGCTCGGGAACCTACAAGAGACCCAGTACTTC.

This clonotype appeared many times. The rearrangement links TRBV7-9 to TRBJ2-5, with D perhaps matching TRBD1 (6 bases). V lost 1 base and J 4 bases, leaving 16 bases between the germline ends. CDR3 length: 16 residues. The germline V gene has CDR1 SEHNR and CDR2 FQNEAQ (reference sequence). CDR3 coding DNA: TGTGCCAGCAGCTTAGTCGAGGGACAACCCTCAGAGACCCAGTACTTC. Translation: CASSLVEGQPSETQYF.

This clonotype showed up many times. The chain combines TRBV7-2 with TRBJ1-4; TRBD1 matches at 7 bases. The trim removed 5 bases at V and 8 bases at J, leaving 11 bases unmatched. Looked up from germline, CDR1 is SGHTA and CDR2 is FQGNSA. The CDR3 sequence is 15 residues long. The CDR3 here is CASSPSRGSNEKLFF. The CDR3, as DNA: TGTGCCAGCAGCCCCTCCAGGGGGTCGAACGAAAAACTGTTTTTT.

This clonotype was seen ten or more times. The gene calls are TRBV12-3 or TRBV12-4 and TRBJ1-2, with 7 bases aligning to TRBD1. The CDR3 sequence is 15 residues long. Germline trimming cut 1 base from V and 5 bases from J; bases unmatched to any gene: 7. CDR3 coding DNA: TGTGCCAGCAGTTTAGTTGGGCAGGGGGTGTATGGCTACACCTTC. This codes for CASSLVGQGVYGYTF.

The V and J genes are TRBV7-2 and TRBJ2-7; 14 nucleotides line up with TRBD2. CDR1 and CDR2 from the germline V gene are SGHTA and FQGNSA. V lost 5 bases, J lost 5 bases, and 8 bases stayed unmatched. The CDR3 consists of 16 residues. CDR3 amino acids: CASSPIGLAGGHEQYF. The CDR3 bases are TGTGCCAGCAGCCCTATCGGACTAGCGGGAGGCCACGAGCAGTACTTC.

This sequence joins TRBV20-1 and TRBJ2-7; the D is unclear. Deletions cut 7 bases from V and 5 bases from J, with 12 bases between. CDR1 is DFQATT and CDR2 is SNEGSKA in the germline V gene (reference sequence). This CDR3 is built from 11 residues. The CDR3 spells CSDSVVDEQYF. DNA for the CDR3: TGCAGTGATTCGGTGGTGGACGAGCAGTACTTC.

This clonotype was seen many times. This sequence joins TRBV6-5 and TRBJ1-6; 7 bases are a match to TRBD1. The CDR3 runs 14 residues. Germline V CDR1 and CDR2: MNHEY, SVGAGI. V gave up 7 bases and J gave up 8 bases; unmatched junction bases: 8. For the CDR3, the DNA is TGTGCCAGCAAGGAGGGGGCTTCGGATTCACCCCTCCACTTT. Protein: CASKEGASDSPLHF.

This clonotype was found a few times. V is TRBV20-1 and J is TRBJ2-3, with 9 bases that match TRBD2. The CDR3 spans 14 residues. V lost 6 bases to trimming and J lost 2 bases; unmatched junction nucleotides: 6. Germline CDR1 reads DFQATT; CDR2 reads SNEGSKA (reference sequence). In DNA, the CDR3 is TGCAGTGCCAGACTAGCGGTAAACACAGATACGCAGTATTTT. As protein: CSARLAVNTDTQYF.

This clonotype was detected ten times or more. The V call is TRBV13, the J call TRBJ2-6; TRBD1 might be the D (5 bases). This CDR3 comprises 19 residues. The germline V gene encodes CDR1 PRHDT and CDR2 FYEKMQ (reference sequence). Trimming took off 1 base at V and 0 bases at J, with 16 bases between the two ends. The CDR3 DNA reads as TGTGCCAGCAGCTTAGTGCAGGGCCTAAAGAGCTCTGGGGCCAACGTCCTGACTTTC. Residues: CASSLVQGLKSSGANVLTF. The full variable domain, completed using reference TRBV13 and TRBJ2-6, is AAGVIQSPRHLIKEKRETATLKCYPIPRHDTVYWYQQGPGQDPQFLISFYEKMQSDKGSIPDRFSAQQFSDYHSELNMSSLELGDSALYFCASSLVQGLKSSGANVLTFGAGSRLTVL.

The CDR3 reads CASSLSASGTLGDTQYF. CDR3 nucleotides: TGTGCCAGCAGCTTAAGTGCTAGCGGGACCCTAGGAGATACGCAGTATTTT. V usage is TRBV7-3 and J usage is TRBJ2-3, with 9 bases that match TRBD2. CDR1 and CDR2 (germline): SGHTA, FQGTGA. The CDR3 length is 17 residues. V lost 1 base, J lost 5 bases, and 10 bases stayed unmatched.

This CDR3 reads CSLGGLSGYTF. The CDR3 DNA follows: TGCAGTTTGGGGGGGTTGAGCGGCTACACCTTC. V usage is TRBV29-1 and J usage is TRBJ1-2; D is perhaps TRBD1 (5 bases). This CDR3 contains 11 residues. Germline CDR1 is SQVTM and CDR2 is ANQGSEA.

At least ten counts were recorded for this clonotype. This chain links TRBV10-3 with TRBJ2-5; tentative D call: TRBD1 (6 bases). Per germline, CDR1 ENHRY and CDR2 SYGVKD. With 0 bases removed from V and 10 bases from J, the gap between germline ends came to 15 bases. This CDR3 has 14 amino acids. The CDR3 is CAISESDSPGIQYF. The DNA of the CDR3 is TGTGCCATCAGTGAGTCGGACAGCCCAGGGATCCAGTACTTC.

With respect to this clonotype: At one boundary the junction diverges from the germline segment, which might be a read error. The chain couples TRBV12-5 to TRBJ1-1; D not certain. Germline CDR1 LGHNT, CDR2 FRNRAP. This CDR3 region has 15 residues. This chain's CDR3 is CTSLRPAGRNTEAFF. The CDR3 DNA follows: TGTACTAGTTTGAGACCGGCGGGCAGGAACACTGAAGCTTTCTTT.

This clonotype appeared many times. The chain has TRBV6-5 and TRBJ2-2; TRBD2 might be the D (5 bases). The CDR3 consists of 14 residues. Germline V CDR1 and CDR2: MNHEY, SVGAGI. The germline V and J ends were trimmed by 6 bases and 6 bases, with 14 bases remaining between them. The CDR3 is CASSLERSPGELFF. CDR3 in DNA: TGTGCCAGCAGCTTGGAGCGGTCCCCCGGGGAGCTGTTTTTT.